These 10 T cell receptor beta chains were all obtained from the same sample, sequenced in a study of blood T cell repertoires in COVID-19 (dated by TCRdb to the early 2020s). The library came from the immunoSEQ multiplex PCR assay. This is the immuneACCESS table as TCRdb keeps it, with only in-frame sequences that have V and J called. A part of the clones is gone; compared with another copy, unresolved V genes explain less than half, and the rest is unexplained. The sample table shows around 100,000 clones, and more than 75% are seen once. Around 13% of the sample belongs to the ten largest clones. The sample consisted of peripheral blood. The receptor set was obtained from a human donor in a cohort sampled during active COVID-19.

This chain connects TRBV7-2 to TRBJ1-3, with 7 positions matching TRBD1. Germline-derived CDR1 and CDR2 are SGHTA and FQGNSA. This CDR3 is built from 16 residues. The V and J ends lost 3 bases and 0 bases, in that order; junction bases with no gene match: 5. The CDR3: CASSFWTGRSGNTIYF. CDR3 DNA sequence: TGTGCCAGCAGCTTCTGGACAGGCCGCTCTGGAAACACCATATATTTT.

The chain uses TRBV7-8 and TRBJ2-7; D unclear. V was shortened by 3 bases and J by 2 bases, with 14 bases between the two germline ends. This CDR3 has 15 amino acids. Germline values: CDR1 SGHVS, CDR2 FQNEAQ. CDR3 in amino acids: CASSFSNDGAYEQYF. Written as DNA, the CDR3 is TGTGCCAGCAGCTTCTCCAACGACGGAGCCTACGAGCAGTACTTC.

The chain links TRBV20-1 to TRBJ2-3; 12 nucleotides line up with TRBD2. Germline V gives CDR1 DFQATT, CDR2 SNEGSKA (reference sequence). This CDR3 is built from 15 residues. The V segment lost 3 bases and the J segment 3 bases; nucleotides outside the gene matches: 4. CDR3 sequence (DNA): TGCAGTGCTAGTGGGCTAGCGGGAGGGACAGATACGCAGTATTTT. Its translation: CSASGLAGGTDTQYF.

J is TRBJ1-4 and V is TRBV9; 8 nucleotides agree with TRBD1. Germline-derived CDR1 and CDR2 are SGDLS and YYNGEE. Trimming at V came to 3 bases and at J to 3 bases, leaving 4 bases not matched to a gene. This CDR3 region has 15 residues. CDR3 coding DNA: TGTGCCAGCAGCGCGGGACAGGCAGCTAATGAAAAACTGTTTTTT. Translation: CASSAGQAANEKLFF.

The chain is built from TRBV11-3 and TRBJ2-2; 12 positions agree with TRBD2. The germline V gene has CDR1 SGHNT and CDR2 YENEEA. V lost 5 bases to trimming and J lost 6 bases; unmatched junction nucleotides: 1. This CDR3 is 14 amino acids long. CDR3: CASSRLAGAGELFF. DNA for the CDR3: TGTGCCAGCAGCCGACTAGCGGGAGCCGGGGAGCTGTTTTTT. Filled out from reference TRBV11-3 and TRBJ2-2, the complete variable domain reads EAGVVQSPRYKIIEKKQPVAFWCNPISGHNTLYWYLQNLGQGPELLIRYENEEAVDDSQLPKDRFSAERLKGVDSTLKIQPAELGDSAVYLCASSRLAGAGELFFGEGSRLTVL.

The chain employs TRBV6-1 and TRBJ2-3; 11 nucleotides line up with TRBD2. CDR3 size: 16 residues. Looked up from germline, CDR1 is MNHNS and CDR2 is SASEGT. Trimming removed 3 bases from V and 1 base from J; junction bases left unmatched: 3. The CDR3 coding sequence is TGTGCCAGCAGTGACTTGGGACTAGCGGGCACAGATACGCAGTATTTT. Translated, it gives CASSDLGLAGTDTQYF.

V is TRBV5-1 and J is TRBJ1-6; D is ambiguous. V was shortened by 7 bases and J by 5 bases, with 4 bases between the two germline ends. The length of the CDR3 is 11 residues. Germline V gene lookup returns CDR1 SGHRS and CDR2 YFSETQ. In DNA, the CDR3 is TGCGCCAGCCGGGATAATTCACCCCTCCACTTT. It is translated as CASRDNSPLHF. The complete variable domain, with remaining parts taken from reference TRBV5-1 and TRBJ1-6, reads KAGVTQTPRYLIKTRGQQVTLSCSPISGHRSVSWYQQTPGQGLQFLFEYFSETQRNKGNFPGRFSGRQFSNSRSEMNVSTLELGDSALYLCASRDNSPLHFGNGTRLTVT.

The chain has TRBV27 and TRBJ1-2, with a tentative D call TRBD1 (6 bases). The ends were cut back, 0 bases at V and 2 bases at J, with 10 bases in the middle. The germline CDR1 and CDR2 sequences are MNHEY and SMNVEV (reference sequence). This CDR3 has 15 residues. CDR3 region: CASSLSGTINYGYTF. The CDR3 DNA reads as TGTGCCAGCAGTTTATCTGGGACAATAAACTATGGCTACACCTTC.

The rearrangement links TRBV28 to TRBJ1-2, with D possibly TRBD1 on 5 matching bases. The CDR3 runs 13 residues. Per the germline V gene, CDR1 is MDHEN and CDR2 is SYDVKM. V lost 1 base, J lost 4 bases, and 7 bases lay in between. CDR3 sequence (DNA): TGTGCCAGCAGTTTATCACAGGTCTATGGCTACACCTTC. As protein: CASSLSQVYGYTF.

The rearrangement links TRBV5-4 to TRBJ2-1; maybe TRBD2 (5 bases). Per germline, CDR1 SGHNT and CDR2 YYREEE (reference sequence). Trimming removed 4 bases from V and 8 bases from J, with 13 bases in between. The CDR3 spans 13 residues. The DNA of the CDR3 is TGTGCCAGCAGCGTACTACGTAGCGATGAGCAGTTCTTC. Its translation is CASSVLRSDEQFF.